This T cell receptor beta chain emerged from a study of T cells in localized non-small cell lung cancer. Trimming removed 5 bases from V and 1 base from J, with 11 bases in between. The CDR3 spans 14 residues. From germline, CDR1 is GTSNPN and CDR2 SVGIG (reference sequence). Profiled with immunoSEQ multiplex PCR; TCRdb holds only in-frame clones, not every one. The data show 45,000 or so clones, about 76% seen once. The receptor was derived from a man aged 40-75 years with stage III lung adenocarcinoma. The source was peripheral blood mononuclear cells, collected before any cancer treatment. This chain joins TRBV30 and TRBJ2-2, with D perhaps TRBD1 (6 bases). CDR3 sequence reads: CAWSDSLNTGELFF. In DNA, the CDR3 is TGTGCCTGGTCGGACAGCCTGAACACCGGGGAGCTGTTTTTT. Drawing the rest from reference TRBV30 and TRBJ2-2, the complete variable domain is SQTIHQWPATLVQPVGSPLSLECTVEGTSNPNLYWYRQAAGRGLQLLFYSVGIGQISSEVPQNLSASRPQDRQFILSSKKLLLSDSGFYLCAWSDSLNTGELFFGEGSRLTVL.